A selection of T cell receptor beta chains follows, all from one sample in a study of beta chain features in type 1 diabetes. Produced via immunoSEQ multiplex PCR; TCRdb's table is partial and in-frame only. The sample yields around 150,000 clones, more than 60% seen once. Source material: naive CD4+ T cells from blood. Receptors were obtained from a man in his thirties or forties with type 1 diabetes. The CDR3 runs from the conserved cysteine through the conserved F or W. Fields, in order: J gene, V gene, clone size, D gene, CDR3 DNA, CDR3 protein. The D gene is left open where the match is weak. Expanded clones get a size class; other rows say once, few or many, or leave the size out.

>TRBJ2-1|TRBV7-2|-|TRBD2
TGTGCCAGCAGCCGTACGGGGGGGACATACAATGAGCAGTTCTTC
CASSRTGGTYNEQFF
>TRBJ1-1|TRBV27|-|-
TGTGCCAGCAGTACCCCTTCCAGGTCGAACACTGAAGCTTTCTTT
CASSTPSRSNTEAFF
>TRBJ2-5|TRBV29-1|-|-
TGCAGCGTTGTAAAGGGCGAAGAGACCCAGTACTTC
CSVVKGEETQYF
>TRBJ2-1|TRBV9|-|TRBD2
TGTGCCAGCAGCCCCCGAGGGCTAGCGGGGATCAATGAGCAGTTCTTC
CASSPRGLAGINEQFF
>TRBJ2-1|TRBV9|-|-
TGTGCCAGCAGCGTAGGTCCAGATTCCTACAATGAGCAGTTCTTC
CASSVGPDSYNEQFF
>TRBJ2-1|TRBV7-2|few|-
TGTGCCAGCAGCACTCATAACAGATTCAACTCCTACAATGAGCAGTTCTTC
CASSTHNRFNSYNEQFF
>TRBJ2-6|TRBV7-2|-|-
TGTGCCAGCAGCCCTTACAACTCTGGGGCCAACGTCCTGACTTTC
CASSPYNSGANVLTF
>TRBJ2-7|TRBV28|-|TRBD1
TGTGCCAGCAGTTTATGGGGGAAGACAGGGTTCGAGCAGTACTTC
CASSLWGKTGFEQYF
>TRBJ2-7|TRBV6-5|-|-
TGTGCCAGCAGTTACTCAGGCAGGGCACCCTACGAGCAGTACTTC
CASSYSGRAPYEQYF
>TRBJ1-2|TRBV27|-|TRBD1
TGTGCCAGCAGTTCTCAAGGGACAGGCGTCTATGGCTACACCTTC
CASSSQGTGVYGYTF
>TRBJ2-1|TRBV2|-|-
TGTGCCAGCAAGGAGGACACCGCCCAGAATGAGCAGTTCTTC
CASKEDTAQNEQFF
>TRBJ2-7|TRBV7-9|-|-
TGTGCCAGCAGCTTAGATGGGGCCCTCGAGCAGTACTTC
CASSLDGALEQYF
>TRBJ2-7|TRBV29-1|-|TRBD1
TGCAGCGTTGACAGGGGGCGGCACGAGCAGTACTTC
CSVDRGRHEQYF
>TRBJ2-1|TRBV9|few|-
TGTGCCAGCAGCGCCCTCAGGGACTCCCTAACCTACAATGAGCAGTTCTTC
CASSALRDSLTYNEQFF